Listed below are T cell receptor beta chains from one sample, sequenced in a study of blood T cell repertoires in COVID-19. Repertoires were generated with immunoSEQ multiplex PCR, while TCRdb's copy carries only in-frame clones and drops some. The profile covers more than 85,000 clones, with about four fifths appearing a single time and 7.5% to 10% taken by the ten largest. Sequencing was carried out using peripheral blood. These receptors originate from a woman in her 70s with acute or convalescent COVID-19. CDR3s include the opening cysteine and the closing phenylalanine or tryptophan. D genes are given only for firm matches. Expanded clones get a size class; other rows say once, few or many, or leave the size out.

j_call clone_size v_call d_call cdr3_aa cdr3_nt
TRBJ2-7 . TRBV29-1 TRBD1 CSVEVTGGSYEQYF TGCAGCGTTGAGGTGACAGGGGGCTCCTACGAGCAGTACTTC
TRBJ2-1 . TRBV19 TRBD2 CASSPGTRGEQFF TGTGCCAGTAGTCCCGGGACTAGAGGTGAGCAGTTCTTC
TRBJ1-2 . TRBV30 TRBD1 CAWSSGQGNGYTF TGTGCCTGGAGTTCGGGACAGGGGAATGGCTACACCTTC
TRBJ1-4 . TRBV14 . CASSQGPRQKPTNEKLFF TGTGCCAGCAGCCAAGGACCTAGACAGAAACCAACTAATGAAAAACTGTTTTTT
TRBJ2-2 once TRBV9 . CASSVGAGGFYTGELFF TGTGCCAGCAGCGTCGGGGCAGGGGGGTTTTACACCGGGGAGCTGTTTTTT
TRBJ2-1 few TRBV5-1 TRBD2 CASSLGGLAGVGEQFF TGCGCCAGCAGCTTAGGGGGACTAGCGGGAGTTGGTGAGCAGTTCTTC
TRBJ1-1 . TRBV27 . CASSLSGFRGTEAFF TGTGCCAGCAGTTTATCGGGGTTCCGCGGGACTGAAGCTTTCTTT
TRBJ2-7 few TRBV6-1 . CASSEWWGAYEQYF TGTGCCAGCAGTGAATGGTGGGGGGCCTACGAGCAGTACTTC
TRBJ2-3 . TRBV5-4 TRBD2 CASSTIGGTSGTDTQYF TGTGCCAGCAGTACTATCGGCGGGACTAGCGGTACAGATACGCAGTATTTT
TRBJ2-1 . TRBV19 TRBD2 CASSPMGLAGPTGEQFF TGTGCCAGTAGTCCCATGGGACTAGCGGGTCCCACGGGAGAGCAGTTCTTC
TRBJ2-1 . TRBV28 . CASSFLDSYNEQFF TGTGCCAGCAGTTTTCTCGACTCGTACAATGAGCAGTTCTTC
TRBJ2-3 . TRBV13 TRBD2 CASSTRLAGSTDTQYF TGTGCCAGCAGCACCCGACTAGCGGGGAGCACAGATACGCAGTATTTT
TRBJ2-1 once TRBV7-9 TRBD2 CASGGLARTYNEQFF TGTGCCAGCGGCGGACTAGCTCGCACCTACAATGAGCAGTTCTTC
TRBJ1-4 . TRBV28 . CASSPQGMDEKLFF TGTGCCAGCAGTCCTCAGGGGATGGATGAAAAACTGTTTTTT
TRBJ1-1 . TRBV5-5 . CASRVRHPNTEAFF TGTGCCAGCCGCGTAAGACACCCGAACACTGAAGCTTTCTTT
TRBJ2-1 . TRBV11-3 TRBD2 CASSLVAGGHNEQFF TGTGCCAGCAGCTTAGTAGCGGGAGGGCACAATGAGCAGTTCTTC
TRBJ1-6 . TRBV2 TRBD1 CASLGQGSNSPLHF TGTGCCAGCCTTGGACAGGGATCTAATTCACCCCTCCACTTT
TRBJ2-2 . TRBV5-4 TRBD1 CASSRETGGGELFF TGTGCCAGCAGCCGTGAGACAGGGGGCGGGGAGCTGTTTTTT
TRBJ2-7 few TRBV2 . CASSRDSTGYEQYF TGTGCCAGCAGTCGGGACTCCACGGGCTACGAGCAGTACTTC
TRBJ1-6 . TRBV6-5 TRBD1 CASRAQGRDSPLHF TGTGCCAGCAGGGCACAGGGGAGAGATTCACCCCTCCACTTT
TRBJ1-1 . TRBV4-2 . CASSQTGAMNTEAFF TGTGCCAGCAGCCAAACAGGCGCTATGAACACTGAAGCTTTCTTT
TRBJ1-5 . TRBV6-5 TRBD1 CASSPRGEGNQPQHF TGTGCCAGCAGTCCCAGGGGGGAGGGCAATCAGCCCCAGCATTTT
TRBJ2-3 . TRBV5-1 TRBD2 CASSSGLAGLRGTDTQYF TGCGCCAGCAGTTCCGGACTAGCGGGCCTAAGGGGCACAGATACGCAGTATTTT
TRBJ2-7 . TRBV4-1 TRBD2 CASSPALAGGGEQYF TGCGCCAGCAGCCCGGCCCTAGCGGGAGGAGGAGAGCAGTACTTC
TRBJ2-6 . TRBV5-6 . CASSRQLTGANVLTF TGTGCCAGCAGCCGACAGCTTACTGGGGCCAACGTCCTGACTTTC
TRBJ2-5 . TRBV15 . CATSSGQMEETQYF TGTGCCACCAGCTCCGGACAGATGGAAGAGACCCAGTACTTC
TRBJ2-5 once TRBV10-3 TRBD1 CATKDREQGETQYF TGTGCGACCAAAGACAGGGAGCAGGGCGAGACCCAGTACTTC
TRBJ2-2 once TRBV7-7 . CASSLDIGANTGELFF TGTGCTAGCAGCTTAGATATCGGAGCGAACACCGGGGAGCTGTTTTTT
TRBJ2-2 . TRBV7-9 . CASSLDSGVNTGELFF TGTGCCAGCAGCTTAGACTCGGGGGTGAACACCGGGGAGCTGTTTTTT
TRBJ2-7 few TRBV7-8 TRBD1 CASSLVGGQGNEQYF TGTGCCAGCAGCTTAGTAGGCGGACAGGGTAACGAGCAGTACTTC
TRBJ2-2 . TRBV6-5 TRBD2 CASSPTSAYGELFF TGTGCCAGCAGTCCGACTAGCGCCTACGGGGAGCTGTTTTTT
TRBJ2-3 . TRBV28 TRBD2 CASSRGGVTDTQYF TGTGCCAGCAGCCGGGGAGGGGTCACAGATACGCAGTATTTT
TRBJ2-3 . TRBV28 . CASLATDTQYF TGTGCCTCGCTAGCCACAGATACGCAGTATTTT
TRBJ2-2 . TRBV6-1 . CASSEGAAGELFF TGTGCCAGCAGTGAAGGGGCAGCCGGGGAGCTGTTTTTT
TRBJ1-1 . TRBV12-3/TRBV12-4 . CASSLTGSPEAFF TGTGCCAGCAGCCTAACAGGGTCCCCTGAAGCTTTCTTT
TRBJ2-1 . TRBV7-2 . CASSLDGDSYNEQFF TGTGCCAGCAGCCTGGACGGGGACTCCTACAATGAGCAGTTCTTC
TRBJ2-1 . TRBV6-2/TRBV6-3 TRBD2 CASSYPLHSSGRHNEQFF TGTGCCAGCAGTTACCCGCTCCACTCTAGCGGGAGGCACAATGAGCAGTTCTTC
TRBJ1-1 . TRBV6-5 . CASSFRERNTEAFF TGTGCCAGCAGTTTCAGGGAAAGGAACACTGAAGCTTTCTTT
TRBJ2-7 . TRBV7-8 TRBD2 CASSPDWKVIGRAGTPSEVLYF TGTGCCAGCAGCCCCGACTGGAAGGTGATCGGGAGGGCCGGGACTCCGTCAGAGGTCCTTTACTTC
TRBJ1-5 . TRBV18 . CASSTTDNQPQHF TGTGCCAGCTCAACGACAGACAATCAGCCCCAGCATTTT
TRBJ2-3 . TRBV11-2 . CASSLELAPPGDTQYF TGTGCCAGCAGCTTAGAGCTAGCTCCCCCGGGGGATACGCAGTATTTT
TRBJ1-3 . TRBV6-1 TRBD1 CASSSQGARNTIYF TGTGCCAGCAGTTCCCAGGGGGCGAGAAACACCATATATTTT
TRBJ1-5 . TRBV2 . CASSTQTGSFVKPQHF TGTGCCAGCTCAACCCAAACAGGGAGTTTTGTGAAGCCCCAGCATTTT
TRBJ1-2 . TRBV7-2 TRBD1 CASSLQGAAYGYTF TGTGCCAGCAGCTTACAGGGGGCGGCCTATGGCTACACCTTC
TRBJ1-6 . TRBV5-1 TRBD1 CASSRTGTADNSPLHF TGCGCCAGCAGCCGGACCGGGACAGCAGATAATTCACCCCTCCACTTT
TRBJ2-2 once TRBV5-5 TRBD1 CASSSYRGPTGELFF TGTGCCAGCAGCTCTTACAGGGGGCCCACCGGGGAGCTGTTTTTT
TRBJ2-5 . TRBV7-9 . CASSLGGGETQYF TGTGCCAGCAGCTTAGGAGGAGGAGAGACCCAGTACTTC
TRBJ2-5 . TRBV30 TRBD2 CAWSVGLADQETQYF TGTGCCTGGAGTGTGGGACTAGCGGACCAAGAGACCCAGTACTTC
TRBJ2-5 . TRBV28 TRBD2 CASSSQGSGRARGQETQYF TGTGCCAGCAGTTCCCAGGGTAGCGGGAGGGCCCGAGGCCAAGAGACCCAGTACTTC